This T cell receptor beta chain originates from a study of Graves' ophthalmopathy and Graves' hyperthyroidism. Losses at the gene ends were 6 bases for V and 6 bases for J; bases not matched to a gene: 10. The CDR3 has 14 amino acids. Germline CDR1 and CDR2: MNHEY and SVGEGT. Other autoimmune diseases, uncontrolled infections, pregnancy or lactation excluded patients from enrollment. Amplification of the TCR beta CDR3 regions used RNA transcripts (as template). The authors performed first-round RT-PCR with HTBI primers and then a second-round multiplex PCR. One entry per CDR3 protein, called by TCRdb with MiXCR from the multiplex PCR reads. The table lists about 740,000 distinct CDR3 sequences, 40% of them singletons.

J is TRBJ2-7 and V is TRBV6-2 or TRBV6-3, with TRBD1 matching over 8 bases. The sequenced sample was peripheral blood. The sequence was collected from an adult man with Graves' ophthalmopathy. The CDR3 reads CASRNPGQAPEQYF. DNA of the CDR3: TGTGCCAGCAGAAACCCGGGACAGGCCCCCGAGCAGTACTTC.